This record covers a single TCR beta chain. Its antigen is undetermined. The sample belongs to a study of Ad26.COV2.S vaccination and SARS-CoV-2 variants. TCRdb keeps only in-frame clones here, not all; method: immunoSEQ multiplex PCR. The sample carries 200,000 to 250,000 clones, 85% to 90% recorded once. The treatment is: about 20 received Ad26.COV2.S at low or high dose, single or two shots; several received placebo; per-sample allocation not given. At day 63 after the first vaccine or placebo injection, samples were drawn. The administered vaccine (an Ad26 vector) expressed Wuhan-strain SARS-CoV-2 spike. CDR1 and CDR2 (germline): LGHNA, YNFKEQ. Trimming at V came to 1 base and at J to 4 bases, leaving 9 bases not matched to a gene. This CDR3 region has 17 residues. General study findings and limits: The authors reported substantial breadth in spike-specific CD8+ and CD4+ T cell responses after vaccination. Vaccine and placebo recipients had comparable breadth of non-spike TCRs. Ad26.COV2.S recipients had broader spike-specific TCRs (P = 0.0014).

The clonotype originates from a person between 18 and 59 years old who received the Ad26.COV2.S COVID-19 vaccine or a placebo. The specimen comprised peripheral blood, sampled in a trial of Ad26.COV2.S vaccine versus placebo. The chain is built from TRBV4-2 and TRBJ2-1; 8 positions match TRBD1. The CDR3 here is CASSQGSTGGRYNEQFF. The CDR3 DNA is TGTGCCAGCAGCCAAGGTTCCACAGGGGGAAGATACAATGAGCAGTTCTTC.